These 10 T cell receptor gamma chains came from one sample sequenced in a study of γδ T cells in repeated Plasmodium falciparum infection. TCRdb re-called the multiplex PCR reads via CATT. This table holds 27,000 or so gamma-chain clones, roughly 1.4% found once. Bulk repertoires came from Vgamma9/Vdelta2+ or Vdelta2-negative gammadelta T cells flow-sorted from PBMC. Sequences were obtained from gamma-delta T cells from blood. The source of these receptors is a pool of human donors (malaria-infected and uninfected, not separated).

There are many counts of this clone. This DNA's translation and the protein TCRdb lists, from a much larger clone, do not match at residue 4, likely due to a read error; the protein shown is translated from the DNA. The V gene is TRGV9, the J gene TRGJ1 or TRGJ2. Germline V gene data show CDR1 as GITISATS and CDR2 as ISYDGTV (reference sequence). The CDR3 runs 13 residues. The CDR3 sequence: CALRETNYYKKLF. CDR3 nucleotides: TGTGCCTTGCGGGAGACGAATTATTATAAGAAACTCTTT.

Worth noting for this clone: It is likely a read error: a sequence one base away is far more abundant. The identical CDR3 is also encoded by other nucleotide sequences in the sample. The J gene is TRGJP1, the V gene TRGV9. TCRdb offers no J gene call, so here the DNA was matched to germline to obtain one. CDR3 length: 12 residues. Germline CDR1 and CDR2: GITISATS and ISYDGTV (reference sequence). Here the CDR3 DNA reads TGCGCCTTGTGGGAACCCAGTTGGTTCAAGATATTT. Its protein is CALWEPSWFKIF.

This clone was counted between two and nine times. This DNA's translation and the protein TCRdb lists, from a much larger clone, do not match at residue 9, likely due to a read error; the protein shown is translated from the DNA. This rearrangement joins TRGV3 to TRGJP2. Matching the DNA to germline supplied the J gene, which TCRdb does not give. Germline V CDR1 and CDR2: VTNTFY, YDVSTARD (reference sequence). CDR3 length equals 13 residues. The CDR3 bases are TGTGCCACCTGGGAGGGGGGTGATCGGATCAAGACGTTT. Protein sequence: CATWEGGDRIKTF.

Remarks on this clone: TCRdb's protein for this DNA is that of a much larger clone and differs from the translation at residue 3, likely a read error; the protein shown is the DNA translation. The chain's CDR3 is CAPWDVYCYKKLF. In nucleotides, the CDR3 is TGTGCCCCCTGGGACGTTTATTGTTATAAGAAACTCTTT. The rearrangement uses TRGV2 and TRGJ1 or TRGJ2. TCRdb supplies no J gene; here it was assigned by aligning the nucleotide sequence to germline. Per germline, CDR1 EGSNGY and CDR2 YDSYNSKV. This CDR3 region has 13 residues.

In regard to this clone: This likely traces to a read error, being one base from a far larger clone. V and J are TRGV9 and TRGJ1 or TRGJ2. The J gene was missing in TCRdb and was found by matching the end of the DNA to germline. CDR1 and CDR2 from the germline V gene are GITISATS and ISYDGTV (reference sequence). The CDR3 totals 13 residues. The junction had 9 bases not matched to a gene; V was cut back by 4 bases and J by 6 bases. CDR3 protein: CALWEVQRYKKLF. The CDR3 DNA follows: TGTGCCTTGTGGGAAGTGCAACGTTATAAGAAACTCTTT.

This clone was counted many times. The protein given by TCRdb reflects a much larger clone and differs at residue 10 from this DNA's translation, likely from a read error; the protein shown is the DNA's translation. The DNA for the CDR3 is TGTGCCTTGTGGGTAGGTTGGTTCAAGGTATTT. Translated: CALWVGWFKVF. V usage is TRGV9 and J usage is TRGJP1. The DNA end is a closer match to TRGJP, so the J assignment may be wrong. CDR1 is GITISATS and CDR2 is ISYDGTV in the germline V gene (reference sequence). CDR3 length equals 11 residues.

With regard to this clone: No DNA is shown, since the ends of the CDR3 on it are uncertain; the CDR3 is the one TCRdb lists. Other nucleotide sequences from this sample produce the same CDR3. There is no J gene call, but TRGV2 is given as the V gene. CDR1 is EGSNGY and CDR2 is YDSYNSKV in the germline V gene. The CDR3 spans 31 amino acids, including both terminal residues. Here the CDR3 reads CATWDGSIIRNSLAVEQHWLSQVSIGRIQHF.

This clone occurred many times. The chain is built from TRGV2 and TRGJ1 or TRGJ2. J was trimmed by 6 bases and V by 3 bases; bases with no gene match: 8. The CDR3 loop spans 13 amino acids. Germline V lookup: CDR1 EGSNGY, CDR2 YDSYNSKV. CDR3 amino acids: CATWDLGAYKKLF. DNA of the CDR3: TGTGCCACCTGGGACCTCGGGGCTTATAAGAAACTCTTT.

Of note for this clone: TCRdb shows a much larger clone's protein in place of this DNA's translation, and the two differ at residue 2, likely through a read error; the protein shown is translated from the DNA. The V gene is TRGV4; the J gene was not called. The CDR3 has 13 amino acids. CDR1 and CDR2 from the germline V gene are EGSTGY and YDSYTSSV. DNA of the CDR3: TGTACCACCTGGGATGGGCCGATCTTAGCCAAACTCTTT. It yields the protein CTTWDGPILAKLF.

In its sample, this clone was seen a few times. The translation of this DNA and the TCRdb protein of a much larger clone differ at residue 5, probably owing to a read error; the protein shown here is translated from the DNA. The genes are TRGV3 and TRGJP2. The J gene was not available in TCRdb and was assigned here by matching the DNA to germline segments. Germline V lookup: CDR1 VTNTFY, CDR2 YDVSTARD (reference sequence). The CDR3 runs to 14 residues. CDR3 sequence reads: CATWNRSRDWIKTF. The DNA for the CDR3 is TGTGCCACCTGGAACAGGTCAAGGGATTGGATCAAGACGTTT.